Listed below are T cell receptor beta chains from one sample, sequenced in a study of long-term antiretroviral therapy in people with HIV. TCRdb keeps only in-frame clones here, not all; method: immunoSEQ multiplex PCR. The table shows 25,000 to 35,000 clones, with about 95% occurring only once. Sequencing was performed on unsorted PBMCs, taken roughly 6.4 years after starting antiretroviral therapy. The receptors stem from a man aged 25-45 years with HIV. CDR3s include the opening cysteine and the closing phenylalanine or tryptophan. Fields, in order: J gene, clone size, V gene, D gene, CDR3 protein. A D gene is named only where the DNA matches it firmly. The size of a clone is reported for some rows only, either as once, few or many, or as a class for expanded clones.

j_call: TRBJ2-7
clone_size: .
v_call: TRBV7-9
d_call: .
cdr3_aa: CASSLNLGADEQYF

j_call: TRBJ2-2
clone_size: .
v_call: TRBV27
d_call: TRBD1
cdr3_aa: CASNHRTGGRTNTGELFF

j_call: TRBJ1-1
clone_size: .
v_call: TRBV30
d_call: .
cdr3_aa: CAWTKKGVPSNTEAFF

j_call: TRBJ2-2
clone_size: once
v_call: TRBV7-2
d_call: .
cdr3_aa: CASSPQVTGELFF

j_call: TRBJ2-3
clone_size: .
v_call: TRBV7-9
d_call: TRBD2
cdr3_aa: CASSLAPWSGRAGTDTQYF

j_call: TRBJ2-1
clone_size: .
v_call: TRBV4-1
d_call: TRBD2
cdr3_aa: CASSQDPTSGINNEQFF

j_call: TRBJ2-4
clone_size: .
v_call: TRBV9
d_call: TRBD2
cdr3_aa: CASSVVGGDIQYF

j_call: TRBJ2-1
clone_size: .
v_call: TRBV6-5
d_call: .
cdr3_aa: CASSKSSDPPCQFF

j_call: TRBJ1-1
clone_size: .
v_call: TRBV6-5
d_call: TRBD1
cdr3_aa: CASKRGLEAFF

j_call: TRBJ1-5
clone_size: .
v_call: TRBV6-6
d_call: TRBD1
cdr3_aa: CASSYTGQASNQPQHF

j_call: TRBJ1-2
clone_size: .
v_call: TRBV7-9
d_call: .
cdr3_aa: CASSLAPGEDGYTF

j_call: TRBJ1-1
clone_size: .
v_call: TRBV15
d_call: .
cdr3_aa: CATSRDSSAEAFF

j_call: TRBJ2-7
clone_size: .
v_call: TRBV10-3
d_call: .
cdr3_aa: CAISESHEQYF

j_call: TRBJ2-1
clone_size: .
v_call: TRBV6-6
d_call: .
cdr3_aa: CASTLIGYNEQFF

j_call: TRBJ2-1
clone_size: .
v_call: TRBV4-3
d_call: .
cdr3_aa: CASSQDQARSEQFF

j_call: TRBJ2-3
clone_size: .
v_call: TRBV9
d_call: TRBD2
cdr3_aa: CASSSPSGGVTDTQYF

j_call: TRBJ1-5
clone_size: .
v_call: TRBV2
d_call: .
cdr3_aa: CASSERHPNQPQHF

j_call: TRBJ1-3
clone_size: .
v_call: TRBV5-4
d_call: .
cdr3_aa: CASSEDYEGSGNTIYF

j_call: TRBJ1-2
clone_size: .
v_call: TRBV7-2
d_call: .
cdr3_aa: CASSLAEINYGYTF

j_call: TRBJ2-7
clone_size: .
v_call: TRBV2
d_call: .
cdr3_aa: CASSVDRTVLDEQYF

j_call: TRBJ2-1
clone_size: .
v_call: TRBV6-5
d_call: .
cdr3_aa: CASRNPVGSYNEQFF

j_call: TRBJ1-2
clone_size: .
v_call: TRBV4-3
d_call: .
cdr3_aa: CASSQELRHPGYTF

j_call: TRBJ1-1
clone_size: .
v_call: TRBV25-1
d_call: .
cdr3_aa: CASRGDTEAFF

j_call: TRBJ2-2
clone_size: .
v_call: TRBV11-2
d_call: TRBD2
cdr3_aa: CASSPGLAGAGELFF

j_call: TRBJ2-7
clone_size: .
v_call: TRBV27
d_call: TRBD1
cdr3_aa: CASKKGIGFMGTEDYEQYF

j_call: TRBJ2-3
clone_size: .
v_call: TRBV4-2
d_call: TRBD2
cdr3_aa: CASSQYSGTSGWGTDTQYF

j_call: TRBJ1-5
clone_size: .
v_call: TRBV12-2
d_call: .
cdr3_aa: CASRSPQHNQPQHF

j_call: TRBJ1-5
clone_size: .
v_call: TRBV29-1
d_call: .
cdr3_aa: CSVGGAANQPQHF

j_call: TRBJ2-2
clone_size: .
v_call: TRBV7-9
d_call: .
cdr3_aa: CASSPSNTGELFF

j_call: TRBJ2-2
clone_size: .
v_call: TRBV7-6
d_call: .
cdr3_aa: CASSPARADTGELFF

j_call: TRBJ2-7
clone_size: .
v_call: TRBV7-9
d_call: .
cdr3_aa: CASSAKVGDPHEQYF

j_call: TRBJ2-5
clone_size: .
v_call: TRBV25-1
d_call: TRBD1
cdr3_aa: CASRRDRVKTQYF

j_call: TRBJ2-3
clone_size: .
v_call: TRBV4-1
d_call: TRBD2
cdr3_aa: CASSRQLAGGPGSTDTQYF

j_call: TRBJ2-5
clone_size: .
v_call: TRBV2
d_call: TRBD2
cdr3_aa: CASSDGGGSGETQYF

j_call: TRBJ2-5
clone_size: .
v_call: TRBV6-5
d_call: .
cdr3_aa: CASGRQQETQYF

j_call: TRBJ2-1
clone_size: .
v_call: TRBV7-3
d_call: .
cdr3_aa: CASSRSLVTYNEQFF

j_call: TRBJ2-7
clone_size: once
v_call: TRBV30
d_call: .
cdr3_aa: CAWSVPPGAYEQYF

j_call: TRBJ1-4
clone_size: once
v_call: TRBV19
d_call: .
cdr3_aa: CASSIWGKEKLFF

j_call: TRBJ1-3
clone_size: .
v_call: TRBV12-5
d_call: .
cdr3_aa: CASLADLSGNTIYF

j_call: TRBJ2-1
clone_size: .
v_call: TRBV4-3
d_call: .
cdr3_aa: CASSQDEQVVYNEQFF

j_call: TRBJ1-2
clone_size: once
v_call: TRBV7-2
d_call: TRBD1
cdr3_aa: CASSARTGGYTF

j_call: TRBJ2-3
clone_size: .
v_call: TRBV9
d_call: .
cdr3_aa: CASSVEGSQGFTDTQYF

j_call: TRBJ2-3
clone_size: once
v_call: TRBV7-9
d_call: .
cdr3_aa: CASSGNRDAYTQYF

j_call: TRBJ1-5
clone_size: .
v_call: TRBV2
d_call: TRBD1
cdr3_aa: CASRDGTDPYQPQHF

j_call: TRBJ2-3
clone_size: .
v_call: TRBV15
d_call: TRBD1
cdr3_aa: CATSRTGQGNKDTQYF

j_call: TRBJ1-5
clone_size: .
v_call: TRBV7-2
d_call: .
cdr3_aa: CASSLARRGSNQPQHF

j_call: TRBJ2-5
clone_size: .
v_call: TRBV25-1
d_call: .
cdr3_aa: CASSWAETQYF

j_call: TRBJ2-3
clone_size: .
v_call: TRBV10-3
d_call: TRBD1
cdr3_aa: CAISRTGDSDTQYF

j_call: TRBJ2-7
clone_size: .
v_call: TRBV7-3
d_call: TRBD2
cdr3_aa: CASSWGGSSYEQYF

j_call: TRBJ2-4
clone_size: .
v_call: TRBV10-3
d_call: .
cdr3_aa: CAISVLGNIQYF

j_call: TRBJ2-3
clone_size: .
v_call: TRBV9
d_call: TRBD2
cdr3_aa: CASSSTSGDDTQYF

j_call: TRBJ2-1
clone_size: .
v_call: TRBV13
d_call: .
cdr3_aa: CASSILSLSNEQFF